This TCR beta chain was sequenced in a study of beta chain features in type 1 diabetes listed by TCRdb under 2018. Study-wide context: Mean age, gender distribution, total cell number and subset yield did not differ between patients and healthy donors. The study compared TCRB repertoires of sorted circulating CD4+ T cell subsets between recently diagnosed type 1 diabetes patients and matched healthy donors. Across all samples, fewer than 110,000,000 sorted cells were examined, and cell number per subset correlated strongly with RNA yield. Regulatory and stem cell-like memory subsets were obtained from only 8 patients and roughly 8 healthy donors, while naive and central memory subsets were obtained from all 30 or so donors. Results the study describes overall, beyond this receptor: Because cDNA was sequenced instead of genomic DNA, activated cells with high expression could be over-represented, although the groups did not differ in activation or CD3 levels. Because small numbers of individuals were included in the HLA sub-analyses, any influence of HLA type on TCRB rearrangement was left unresolved. Type 1 diabetes patients showed a moderate but significant shortening of TCRB CDR3 length in all four CD4+ subsets. Shorter templates might have been favored by PCR, but patient and control samples were amplified and corrected together, so both groups would have been affected equally by any skew. Naive, central memory and regulatory TCRB repertoires appeared to be more similar among patients than among healthy donors. Patients with type 1 diabetes made fewer insertions and deleted more nucleotides at VDJ recombination sites, implying thymic rearrangement abnormalities.

The High Capacity cDNA Reverse Transcription Kit was used to reverse transcribe all of the isolated RNA, meaning that expressed TCRB transcripts were what got sequenced. Deep immunoSEQ sequencing was applied to naive, central memory and regulatory T cell samples, giving an average of roughly 3.5 million total reads per sample. Sorted cells were lysed in RLT buffer, and RNA was extracted using DNase-treated RNeasy Micro or Mini kits according to cell number. To prevent cross-contamination, every cell subset was processed on its own, while patient and healthy donor samples were processed together. The immunoSEQ multiplex PCR was used to amplify TCRB sequences from cDNA, generating 87-bp fragments that spanned the CDR3 region. The amplicons were sequenced using the Illumina HiSeq platform. From the authors' description of their analysis: PCR bias was corrected computationally using synthetic template baselines, and reads within Hamming distance 2 were collapsed, with unmergeable singletons discarded. Reads were aligned against IMGT so that V, D and J genes, CDR3 length and insertions or deletions at six rearrangement sites could be assigned. Clonotype counts were normalized to sorted cell number within each subset before computing true diversity and Gini coefficients with the tcR R package. The overlap coefficient, calculated on TCRB nucleotide sequences, was used to measure repertoire sharing. Out-of-frame TCRB sequences from naive cells were analyzed to stand in for the pre-selection repertoire. TCRdb re-hosts the immuneACCESS table, in-frame sequences only. Its copies lack some clones; in the studies checked, an unresolved V gene accounts for under half of them, and the cause for the rest is not known. D and trimming were read from the DNA, whereas the V and J calls and clone size are those reported in that table. The sample table lists 140,000 or so clones, about 9.4% of them with a count of one. Roughly 1.4% of the sample is taken by the ten largest.

This clone occurred a few times. This clone's antigen is unknown. No much larger clonotype is one base removed from it; base qualities were not supplied. Each donor gave one peripheral blood draw, approximately 110 mL on average, collected into heparinised tubes. Naive, central memory, regulatory and stem cell-like memory CD4+ T cells were sorted on a BD FACSAria II using a panel including CD45RO, CCR7, CD25, CD127, CD95 and CD27. A purity above 95% was achieved for all sorted populations. PBMCs were isolated right away by Lymphoprep density gradient centrifugation and were stained directly, without culture. To minimize batch effects, samples were stained and sorted in pairs, one healthy donor with one patient per experiment. Inclusive of the bounding cysteine and phenylalanine, the CDR3 is 13 residues long. Only the CDR3 DNA is retained, 39 bases long and in frame from the first base. Unmatched junction bases come to 6, with V trimmed by 4 bases and J by 7 bases. The germline V gene gives CDR1 as SGHTA and CDR2 as FQGNSA.

The sequence was collected from a man aged 18 to 29 in good health. The sequenced sample consisted of naive CD4+ T cells from blood. The cell subset or site label for this specimen denotes: true naive CD4+ T cells. Here the chain combines TRBV7-2 and TRBJ2-7, with 8 middle bases fitting TRBD1. Here the CDR3 is given as CASSSDRVGEQYF. The nucleotide sequence is TGTGCCAGCAGCTCGGACAGGGTGGGAGAGCAGTACTTC.